Shown below are 4 T cell receptor beta chains from a single sample sequenced in a study of cytomegalovirus exposure and HLA in healthy donors. With 60 Vbeta and 13 Jbeta primers, the PCR was carried out. Produced via immunoSEQ multiplex PCR; TCRdb's table is partial and in-frame only. The sample comprises about 120,000 clones, approximately 80% of which are singletons, and 4.9% rests with the top ten. The sequencing sample was made of PBMCs. The receptors shown here come from a man aged 50-60 years in good health and CMV-seropositive.

V is TRBV5-1 and J is TRBJ2-2, with no clear D. The germline CDR1 and CDR2 sequences are SGHRS and YFSETQ. The CDR3 has 13 amino acids. The V end lost 1 base, the J end lost 4 bases, and 5 bases lay between the germline ends. The CDR3 DNA is TGCGCCAGCAGCTTGTTGAGCACCGGGGAGCTGTTTTTT. It specifies CASSLLSTGELFF.

The rearrangement uses TRBV5-4 and TRBJ1-2; possible D gene TRBD1, 5 bases. V was pared by 0 bases and J by 2 bases, with 5 bases between. The CDR3 is 13 residues long. CDR1 and CDR2 (germline): SGHNT, YYREEE (reference sequence). CDR3 sequence (DNA): TGTGCCAGCAGCTTGGCAGGGAACTATGGCTACACCTTC. It yields the protein CASSLAGNYGYTF.

The chain carries TRBV6-5 and TRBJ2-7, with 11 bases matching TRBD2. This CDR3 spans 15 amino acids. V trimming: 1 base; J trimming: 3 bases; junction bases outside the gene matches: 2. Germline lookup yields CDR1 MNHEY and CDR2 SVGAGI. CDR3 region: CASSYLGTSGYEQYF. CDR3 sequence (DNA): TGTGCCAGCAGTTACTTAGGGACTAGCGGCTACGAGCAGTACTTC.

The V call is TRBV4-3, the J call TRBJ1-1, with D tentatively TRBD1 (5 bases). Deletions cut 3 bases from V and 4 bases from J, with 12 bases between. The germline CDR1 and CDR2 sequences are LGHNA and YSLEER. This CDR3 comprises 14 residues. This chain's CDR3 is CASSHPPGGTEAFF. The CDR3 DNA reads as TGCGCCAGCAGCCACCCCCCGGGGGGCACTGAAGCTTTCTTT.